This T cell receptor (beta chain) was captured by sequencing in a study of CD8 T cells in Susac syndrome. From blood CD8+ and CD4+ T cells, the TCR beta chain was sequenced. Bulk CD8+ and CD4+ cells came from magnetic negative isolation; CD8+ TEMRA by FACS. After extraction with the RNeasy kit, about 0.45 to 1 ug of the RNA was reverse transcribed using random hexamers. TCRdb analysed the immunoSEQ multiplex PCR reads with MiXCR anew, one entry per CDR3 protein. The table lists 170,000 or so distinct CDR3 sequences, about 93% of them singletons. Sequencing input: CD4+ T cells from PBMCs. This TCR was sampled from a human donor with Susac syndrome.

DNA of the CDR3: TGTGCCAGCAGCTTTGACAGGGGCTTCGTCTACGAGCAGTACTTC. Translating gives CASSFDRGFVYEQYF. The chain links TRBV7-2 to TRBJ2-7; 8 bases agree with TRBD1. The CDR3 has 15 amino acids. Per germline, CDR1 SGHTA and CDR2 FQGNSA. Trimming removed 3 bases from V and 3 bases from J; junction bases left unmatched: 7.